Described below is a single T cell receptor beta chain sequence and its context. Its antigen remains unknown. The data stem from a study of CD8 T cells in Susac syndrome. Study summary: At the time their blood was drawn, patients with Susac syndrome were either therapy-naive, on corticosteroids (with some of them also receiving intravenous immunoglobulin), or on intravenous immunoglobulin alone. Notes on the study in general: The CD4+ T cell repertoires, which came from Susac syndrome patients, showed no sign of clonal expansion. Regarding the TCR sequencing and HLA analysis, the study admitted that a relatively small number of individuals were involved.

CDR3 length: 15 residues. Per germline, CDR1 LNHDA and CDR2 SQIVND (reference sequence). V was cut by 4 bases and J by 4 bases, with 16 bases left in between. Reverse transcription used about 0.45 to 1 ug RNA and random hexamers. Amplification of TCR beta CDR3 by immunoSEQ multiplex PCR spanned 54 Vbeta and 13 Jbeta. TCRdb itself ran the immunoSEQ multiplex PCR reads through MiXCR, one entry per CDR3 protein. Of 130,000 or so distinct CDR3 sequences listed, under 96% were seen once; the top ten hold less than 0.15%. J is TRBJ1-1 and V is TRBV19, with D tentatively TRBD1 (5 bases). The sequencing sample was made of CD4+ T cells from PBMCs. The receptor was derived from a human donor with Susac syndrome. CDR3 sequence reads: CASSRGGAGSTEAFF. The CDR3 DNA is TGTGCCAGTAGTAGGGGCGGCGCAGGGAGCACTGAAGCTTTCTTT. The full variable domain, its missing parts supplied by reference TRBV19 and TRBJ1-1, is DGGITQSPKYLFRKEGQNVTLSCEQNLNHDAMYWYRQDPGQGLRLIYYSQIVNDFQKGDIAEGYSVSREKKESFPLTVTSAQKNPTAFYLCASSRGGAGSTEAFFGQGTRLTVV.